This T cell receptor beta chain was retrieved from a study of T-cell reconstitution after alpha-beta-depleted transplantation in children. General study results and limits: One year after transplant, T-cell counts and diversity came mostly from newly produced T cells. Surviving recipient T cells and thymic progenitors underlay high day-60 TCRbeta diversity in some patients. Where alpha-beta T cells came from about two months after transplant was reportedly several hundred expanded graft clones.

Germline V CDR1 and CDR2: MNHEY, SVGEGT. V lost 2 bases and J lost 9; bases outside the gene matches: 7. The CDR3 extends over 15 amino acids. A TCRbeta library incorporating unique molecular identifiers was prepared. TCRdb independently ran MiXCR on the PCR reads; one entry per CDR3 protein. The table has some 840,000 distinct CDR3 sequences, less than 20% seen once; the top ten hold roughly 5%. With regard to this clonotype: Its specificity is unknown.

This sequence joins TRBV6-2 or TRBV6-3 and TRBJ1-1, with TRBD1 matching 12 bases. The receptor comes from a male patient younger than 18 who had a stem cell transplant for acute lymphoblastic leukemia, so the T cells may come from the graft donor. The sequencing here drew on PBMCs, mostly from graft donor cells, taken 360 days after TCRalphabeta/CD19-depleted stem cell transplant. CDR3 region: CASSYRGQGASKAFF. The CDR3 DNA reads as TGTGCCAGCAGTTACCGGGGACAGGGGGCGTCGAAAGCTTTCTTT.